The entry below describes one T cell receptor beta chain. No antigen is known for it. No base-level quality is on record; no much larger clone is a single base apart. The CDR3 covers 15 residues, taking in both the cysteine and the phenylalanine. The only DNA kept is the CDR3, 45 bases in frame from the first base. CDR1 is given as LGHNA and CDR2 as YSLEER, both from the germline V gene. Trimming at the junction amounts to 4 bases on V and 3 bases on J, and the germline ends lie 16 bases apart. The sample originates from a study of OX40 agonist ivuxolimab in advanced cancers. About the investigation overall: The costimulatory receptor OX40 (CD134) was targeted by ivuxolimab, a fully human IgG2 agonistic monoclonal antibody. In the dose-escalation cohort, 82.7% of patients were male, and the mean age was approximately 60 years, with a range of about 23 to 90. Three dose-escalation patients achieved partial responses, one with hepatocellular carcinoma and two with cutaneous melanoma. The paper describes the monotherapy dose-escalation part (N ≈ 49 patients) of the phase I trial of ivuxolimab. The purpose of peripheral TCRbeta sequencing was to test whether ivuxolimab changed TCR sequence diversity and led to clonal T-cell expansion. Intravenous ivuxolimab was administered to patients every 2 weeks at six dose levels: 0.01, 0.1, 0.3, 1.5, 3 and 10 mg/kg. Of the approximately 50 dose-escalation patients, hepatocellular carcinoma was present in around 20, melanoma in around 15, renal cell carcinoma in 9 and head and neck cancer in 9. Prior anti-PD-1, anti-PD-L1 or anti-CTLA-4 therapy was permitted, and checkpoint inhibitors had been received by roughly 42% of dose-escalation patients. General conclusions and limits of the study: Which antigens the clonally expanded peripheral T cells were specific for was not determined. In partial responders in the 0.1-3.0 mg/kg groups, normalized peripheral clonal expansion was found to be among the lowest, especially among CD8+ T cells. After ivuxolimab, more expanded clones were found on average in CD8+ T cells than in CD4+ T cells. Low levels of normalized T-cell clonal expansion were also seen in some patients who did not respond. At doses of 0.1 to 3.0 mg/kg, clonal expansion of both CD4+ and CD8+ blood T cells was observed from baseline to week 6.

Genomic DNA was isolated from the sorted cells so that the TCRbeta CDR3 region could be sequenced. The immunoSEQ Assay was used to sequence the TCRbeta CDR3 regions. TCRdb limited this immuneACCESS table to in-frame rearrangements with V and J called. A share of clones is missing; checked studies link under half to unresolved V genes, and the rest is unexplained. This sample lists approximately 61,000 clones; approximately 78% were detected once. The top ten constitute around 2% of the sample. The trial excluded patients who had a history of autoimmune disease or who were on systemic immunosuppression. Peripheral blood for TCR sequencing was collected from all dose cohorts at baseline, on cycle 4 day 1, and on cycle 7 day 1. The samples were taken from a phase I, first-in-human, multicenter, open-label dose-escalation trial of ivuxolimab. Adults with locally advanced or metastatic head and neck squamous cell, hepatocellular, melanoma or renal cell carcinoma were enrolled in the trial. Before TCR sequencing, CD4+ T cells and CD8+ T cells were sorted from peripheral blood as separate populations.

This clonotype was sampled from an adult with an advanced solid tumor such as melanoma, head and neck, liver or kidney cancer. The rearrangement joined TRBV4-3 to TRBJ2-7; the D segment is perhaps TRBD1 or TRBD2, each sharing 5 matched bases. The sample in question was CD4+ or CD8+ T cells sorted from blood, obtained in a trial of the OX40 agonist ivuxolimab. The CDR3 region reads CASSLTGTDGYEQYF. The DNA sequence reads TGCGCCAGCAGCCTAACCGGGACGGACGGCTACGAGCAGTACTTC.